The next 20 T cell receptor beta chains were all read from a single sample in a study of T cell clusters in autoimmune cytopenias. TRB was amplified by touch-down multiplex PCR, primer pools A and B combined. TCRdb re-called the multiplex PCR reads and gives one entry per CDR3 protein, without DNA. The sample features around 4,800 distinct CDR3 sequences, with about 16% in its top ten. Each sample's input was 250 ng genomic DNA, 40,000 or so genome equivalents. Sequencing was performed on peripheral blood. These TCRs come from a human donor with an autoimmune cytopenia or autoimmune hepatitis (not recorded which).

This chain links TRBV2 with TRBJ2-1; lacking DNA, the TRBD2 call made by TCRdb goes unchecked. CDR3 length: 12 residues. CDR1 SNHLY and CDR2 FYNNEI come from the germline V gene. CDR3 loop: CASSEEGTSQFF.

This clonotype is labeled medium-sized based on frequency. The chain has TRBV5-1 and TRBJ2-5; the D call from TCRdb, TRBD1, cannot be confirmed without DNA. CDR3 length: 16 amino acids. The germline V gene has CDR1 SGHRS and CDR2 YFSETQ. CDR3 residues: CASSLAGRGSQETQYF.

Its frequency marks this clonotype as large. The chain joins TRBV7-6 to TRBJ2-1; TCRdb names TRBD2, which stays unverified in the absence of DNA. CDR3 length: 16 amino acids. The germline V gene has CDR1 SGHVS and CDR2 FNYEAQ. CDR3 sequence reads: CASSFNLAGGPQEQFF.

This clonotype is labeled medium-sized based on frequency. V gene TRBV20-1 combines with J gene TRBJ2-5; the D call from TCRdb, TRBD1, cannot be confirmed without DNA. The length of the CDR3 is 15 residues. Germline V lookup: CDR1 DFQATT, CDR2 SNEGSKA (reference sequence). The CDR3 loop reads CSARVPAGWGETQYF.

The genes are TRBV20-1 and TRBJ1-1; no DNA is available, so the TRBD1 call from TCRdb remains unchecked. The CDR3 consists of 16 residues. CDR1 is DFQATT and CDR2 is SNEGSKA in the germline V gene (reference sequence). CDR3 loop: CSARDNTETGDTEAFF.

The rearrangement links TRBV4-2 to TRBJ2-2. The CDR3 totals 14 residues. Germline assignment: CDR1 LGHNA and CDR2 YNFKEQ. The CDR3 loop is CASSQAGDTGELFF.

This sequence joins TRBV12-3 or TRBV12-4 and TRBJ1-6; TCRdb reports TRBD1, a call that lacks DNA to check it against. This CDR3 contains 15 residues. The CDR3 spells CASRQHDRGISPLHF.

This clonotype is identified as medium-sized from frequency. Here the CDR3 reads CASSPGLRSSYEQYF. This chain connects TRBV18 to TRBJ2-7; TCRdb's D gene call, TRBD2, goes unchecked for lack of DNA. The CDR3 covers 15 residues. Germline V gene sequence: CDR1 KGHSH, CDR2 LQKENI.

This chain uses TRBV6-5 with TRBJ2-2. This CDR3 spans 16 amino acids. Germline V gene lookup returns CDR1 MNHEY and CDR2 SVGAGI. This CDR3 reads CASSYRGRFNTGELFF.

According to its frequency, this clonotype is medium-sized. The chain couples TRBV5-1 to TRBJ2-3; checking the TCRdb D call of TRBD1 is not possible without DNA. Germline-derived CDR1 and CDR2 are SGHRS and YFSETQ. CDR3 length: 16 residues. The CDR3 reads CASSLQRGPITDTQYF.

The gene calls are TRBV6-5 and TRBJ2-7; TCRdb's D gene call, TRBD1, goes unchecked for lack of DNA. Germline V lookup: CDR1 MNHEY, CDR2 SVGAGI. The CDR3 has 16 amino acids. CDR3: CASSYSRTGGLVEQYF.

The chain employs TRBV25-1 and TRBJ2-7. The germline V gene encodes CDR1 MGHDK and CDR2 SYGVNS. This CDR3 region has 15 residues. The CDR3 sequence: CASSSHGGRSYEQYF.

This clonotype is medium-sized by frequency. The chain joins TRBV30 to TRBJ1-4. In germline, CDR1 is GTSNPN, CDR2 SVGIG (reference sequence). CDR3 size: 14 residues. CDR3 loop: CAWRLQGKNEKLFF. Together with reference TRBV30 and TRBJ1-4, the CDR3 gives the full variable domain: SQTIHQWPATLVQPVGSPLSLECTVEGTSNPNLYWYRQAAGRGLQLLFYSVGIGQISSEVPQNLSASRPQDRQFILSSKKLLLSDSGFYLCAWRLQGKNEKLFFGSGTQLSVL.

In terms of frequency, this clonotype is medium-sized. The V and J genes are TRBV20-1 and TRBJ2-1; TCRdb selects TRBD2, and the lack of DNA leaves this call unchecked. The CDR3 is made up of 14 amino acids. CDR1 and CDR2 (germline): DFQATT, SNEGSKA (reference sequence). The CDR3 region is CSARAQTALGEQFF.

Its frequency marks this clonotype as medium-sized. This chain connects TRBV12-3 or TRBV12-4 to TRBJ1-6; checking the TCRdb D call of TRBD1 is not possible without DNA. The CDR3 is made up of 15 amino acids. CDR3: CASRPSGTPNSPLHF.

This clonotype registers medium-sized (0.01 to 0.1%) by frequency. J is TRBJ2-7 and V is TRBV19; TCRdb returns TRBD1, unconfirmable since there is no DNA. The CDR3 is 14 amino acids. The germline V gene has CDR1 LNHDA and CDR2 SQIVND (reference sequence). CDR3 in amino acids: CASSTSGTGYEQYF. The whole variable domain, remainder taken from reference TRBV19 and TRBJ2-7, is DGGITQSPKYLFRKEGQNVTLSCEQNLNHDAMYWYRQDPGQGLRLIYYSQIVNDFQKGDIAEGYSVSREKKESFPLTVTSAQKNPTAFYLCASSTSGTGYEQYFGPGTRLTVT.

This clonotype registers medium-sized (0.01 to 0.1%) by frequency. CDR3 loop: CASKTATNEKLFF. V is TRBV6-5 and J is TRBJ1-4. Per germline, CDR1 MNHEY and CDR2 SVGAGI. The CDR3 runs 13 residues.

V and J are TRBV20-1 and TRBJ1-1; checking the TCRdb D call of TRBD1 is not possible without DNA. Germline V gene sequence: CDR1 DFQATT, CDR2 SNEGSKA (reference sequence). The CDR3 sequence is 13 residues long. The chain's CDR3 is CSAKDRGSTEAFF.

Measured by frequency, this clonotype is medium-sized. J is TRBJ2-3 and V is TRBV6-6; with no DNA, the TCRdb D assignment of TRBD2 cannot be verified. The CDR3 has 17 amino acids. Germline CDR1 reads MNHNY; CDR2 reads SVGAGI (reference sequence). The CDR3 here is CASSQKIRRESTDTQYF.

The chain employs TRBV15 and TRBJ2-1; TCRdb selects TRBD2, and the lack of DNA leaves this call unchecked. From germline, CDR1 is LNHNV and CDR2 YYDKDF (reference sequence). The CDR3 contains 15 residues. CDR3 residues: CATSQWASGGYEQFF.